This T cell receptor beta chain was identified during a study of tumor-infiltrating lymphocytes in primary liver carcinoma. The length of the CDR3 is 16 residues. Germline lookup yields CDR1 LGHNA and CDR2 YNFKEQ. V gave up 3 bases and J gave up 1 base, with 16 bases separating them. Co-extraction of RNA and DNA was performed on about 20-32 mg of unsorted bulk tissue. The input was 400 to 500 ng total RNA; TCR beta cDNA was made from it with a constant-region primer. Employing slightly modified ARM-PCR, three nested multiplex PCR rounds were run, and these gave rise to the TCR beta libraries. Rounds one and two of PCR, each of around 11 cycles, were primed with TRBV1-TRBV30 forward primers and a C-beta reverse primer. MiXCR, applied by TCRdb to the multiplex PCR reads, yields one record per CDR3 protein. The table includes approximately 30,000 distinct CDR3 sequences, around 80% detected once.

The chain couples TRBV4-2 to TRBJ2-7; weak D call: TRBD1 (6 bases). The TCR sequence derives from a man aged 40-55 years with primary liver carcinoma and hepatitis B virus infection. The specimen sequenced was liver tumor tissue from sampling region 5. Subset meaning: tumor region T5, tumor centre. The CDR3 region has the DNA TGTGCCAGCAGCCAGGCGGCTAAGGGGGTTTCCTACGAGCAGTACTTC. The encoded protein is CASSQAAKGVSYEQYF.